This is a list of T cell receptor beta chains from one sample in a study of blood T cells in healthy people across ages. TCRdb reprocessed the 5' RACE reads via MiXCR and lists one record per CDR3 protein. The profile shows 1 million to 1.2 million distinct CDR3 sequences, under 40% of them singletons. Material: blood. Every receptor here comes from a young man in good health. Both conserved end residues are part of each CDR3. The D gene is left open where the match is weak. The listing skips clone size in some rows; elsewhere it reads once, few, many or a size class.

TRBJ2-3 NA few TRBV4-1 TGCGCCAGCAGCCAAGAGTATTTACAGCGGAGCACAGATACGCAGTATTTT CASSQEYLQRSTDTQYF
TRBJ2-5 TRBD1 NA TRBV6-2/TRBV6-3 TGTGCCAGCAGTTACGCGGGACAGGGGGAGGAGACCCAGTACTTC CASSYAGQGEETQYF
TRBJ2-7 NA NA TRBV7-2 TGTGCCAGCAGCTTAGTTGGGTCTTGGGGCGGCTCCTACGAGCAGTACTTC CASSLVGSWGGSYEQYF
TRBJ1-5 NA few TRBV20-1 TGCAGTGCTAGAGCAGATGGGGGTTTCAATCAGCCCCAGCATTTT CSARADGGFNQPQHF
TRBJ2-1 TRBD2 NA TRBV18 TGTGCCAGCCCTCGGACTAGCGGGGATGAGCAGTTCTTC CASPRTSGDEQFF
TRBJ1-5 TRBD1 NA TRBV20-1 TGCAGTGCCCTGGACAGGGGGCCATTGGGCAATCAGCCCCAGCATTTT CSALDRGPLGNQPQHF
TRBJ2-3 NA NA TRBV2 TGTGCCACAGGAAGACTTATCACAGATACGCAGTATTTT CATGRLITDTQYF
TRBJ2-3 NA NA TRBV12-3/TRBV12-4 TGTGCCAGCAGCCCCACAATTAAGACCGGACTTCACACAGATGCGCAGTATTTT CASSPTIKTGLHTDAQYF
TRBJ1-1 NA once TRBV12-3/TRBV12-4 TGTGCCAGCAGTGTTCGGGTTCCGGACACTGAAGCTTTCTTT CASSVRVPDTEAFF
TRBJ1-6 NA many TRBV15 TGTGCCACCTCCGGTAGCTCCTATAATTCACCCCTCCACTTT CATSGSSYNSPLHF
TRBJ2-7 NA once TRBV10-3 TGTGCCATCACTAGGACAGCAGGCTCCTACGAGCAGTACTTC CAITRTAGSYEQYF
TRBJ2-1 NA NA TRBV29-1 TGCAGCACGGGCCACAATGAGCAGTTCTTC CSTGHNEQFF
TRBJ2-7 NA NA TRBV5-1 TGCGCCAGCAGCCGGGACCAATCCTACGAGCAGTACTTC CASSRDQSYEQYF
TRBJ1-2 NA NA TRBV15 TGTGTCACCAGACAGTTCGGAAACTATGGCTACACCTTC CVTRQFGNYGYTF
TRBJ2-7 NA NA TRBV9 TGTGCCAGCAGCGTAGGAGGAGGGTCCGAGCAGTACTTC CASSVGGGSEQYF
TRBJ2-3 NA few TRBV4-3 TGCGCCAGCAGCCAAGATCAATCAGATACGCAGTATTTT CASSQDQSDTQYF
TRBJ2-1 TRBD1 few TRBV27 TGTGCCAGCAGTTTACCGAGACAGGGGGCGGCTTATGAGCAGTTCTTC CASSLPRQGAAYEQFF
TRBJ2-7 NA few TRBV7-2 TGTGCCAGCAGCTCCAGGGGTAGGGCGATAGGATACGAGCAGTACTTC CASSSRGRAIGYEQYF
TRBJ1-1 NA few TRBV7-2 TGTGCCAGCAGCTTACGCAGTAGGGGGTTGGCTGAAGCTTTCTTT CASSLRSRGLAEAFF
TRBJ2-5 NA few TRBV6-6 TGTGCCAGCAGTTACGCGGCGACAGTCCAAGAGACCCAGTACTTC CASSYAATVQETQYF
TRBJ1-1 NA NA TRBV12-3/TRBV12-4 TGTGCCAGCAGAGGGATGGAGGAGATGAACACTGAAGCTTTCTTT CASRGMEEMNTEAFF
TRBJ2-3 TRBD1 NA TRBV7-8 TGTGCCAGCAGCTATAACCCACAGGGGGTTGGACATACGCAGTATTTT CASSYNPQGVGHTQYF
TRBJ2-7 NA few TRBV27 TGTGCCAGCAGCCGTTCTTACAATGAGCAGTACTTC CASSRSYNEQYF
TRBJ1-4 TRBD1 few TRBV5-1 TGCGCCAGCCGACAGGGATCAGAGAAAAAACTGTTTTTT CASRQGSEKKLFF
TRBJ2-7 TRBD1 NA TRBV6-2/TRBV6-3 TGTGCCGGTAGTAGAGGGGGCGTTACCAATGAGCAGTACTTC CAGSRGGVTNEQYF
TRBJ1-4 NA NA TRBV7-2 TGTGCCAGCAGCTCCTCGACACGGTTGTTTTTT CASSSSTRLFF
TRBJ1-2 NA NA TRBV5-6 TGTGCCAGCAGCTCGTGGGGGGGCGCCTATGGCTACACCTTC CASSSWGGAYGYTF
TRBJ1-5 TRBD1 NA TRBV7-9 TGTGCCAGCAGCTTAGGTGGGACAGGGGGACACAATCAGCCCCAGCATTTT CASSLGGTGGHNQPQHF
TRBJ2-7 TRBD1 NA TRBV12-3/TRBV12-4 TGTGCCAGCAGGAGGACAGGGAGTTTCGACGAGCAGTACTTC CASRRTGSFDEQYF
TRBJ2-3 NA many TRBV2 TGTGCCAGCAGGGACCTAGACAGGCTCTTCACAGATACGCAGTATTTT CASRDLDRLFTDTQYF
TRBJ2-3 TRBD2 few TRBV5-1 TGCGCCAGCAGCTCTCCTCCGGGACTAGCGGGGGGTAGCACAGATACGCAGTATTTT CASSSPPGLAGGSTDTQYF
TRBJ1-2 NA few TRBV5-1 TGCGCCAGTCGACAGGAGGACGGCTACACCTTC CASRQEDGYTF